The clone carrying this T cell receptor (beta chain) was detected only a few times. The antigen remains unidentified. The record originates from a study of T-cell memory formation after mild COVID-19. General study findings and limits: Clones contracting day 15 to 85 were balanced CD4/CD8; later expanders leaned CD4+.

TCRdb used MiXCR to reprocess the 5' RACE reads, holding one entry per CDR3 protein. The sample shows some 120,000 distinct CDR3 sequences, roughly 15% of them seen only once. The CDR3 spans 15 residues. Germline CDR1 is LGHDT and CDR2 is YNNKEL (reference sequence). V was trimmed by 1 base and J by 0 bases, leaving 8 bases between them. The sample was PBMCs or a T cell subset sorted from them (not recorded which). The origin of this receptor is an adult woman who had mild COVID-19 (a few samples of this study predate the infection). Cell type and time point are not known. The rearrangement uses TRBV3-1 and TRBJ2-3; D remains unclear. The CDR3 DNA is TGTGCCAGCAGCCAAGCCGCGAGAAGCACAGATACGCAGTATTTT. Translation: CASSQAARSTDTQYF.